These 6 T cell receptor beta chains share one sample of origin, sequenced in a study of OX40 agonist ivuxolimab in advanced cancers. Library preparation employed the immunoSEQ multiplex PCR assay. Here the immuneACCESS table is served through TCRdb, limited to in-frame sequences with V and J called. Missing clones are a known gap in these copies; in checked studies unresolved V genes cover under half, and the rest lacks a known reason. In all, the sample holds about 83,000 clones, and around 85% of those were seen once. The ten largest clones capture roughly 7.3% of the sample. Here the sequenced sample was CD4+ or CD8+ T cells sorted from blood, taken in a trial of the OX40 agonist ivuxolimab. The source of these receptors is an adult with an advanced solid tumor such as melanoma, head and neck, liver or kidney cancer.

The chain employs TRBV11-1 and TRBJ2-1; 8 bases match TRBD2. The trim removed 5 bases at V and 6 bases at J, leaving 9 bases unmatched. The CDR3 has 15 amino acids. Germline lookup yields CDR1 SGHAT and CDR2 FQDESV (reference sequence). The CDR3 region is CASSLLSGSPNEQFF. The CDR3 DNA follows: TGTGCCAGCAGCCTACTGAGCGGGAGTCCCAATGAGCAGTTCTTC.

The chain employs TRBV5-1 and TRBJ2-2, with 11 nucleotides matching TRBD1. The ends lost 7 bases at V and 6 bases at J; junction bases unmatched: 5. Per germline, CDR1 SGHRS and CDR2 YFSETQ. The CDR3 length is 14 residues. The CDR3 DNA reads as TGCGCCAGCCGCGGGACAGGGGGTCCCGGGGAGCTGTTTTTT. Amino acids: CASRGTGGPGELFF.

This chain uses TRBV15 with TRBJ2-1, with 8 bases fitting TRBD2. The V gene end was trimmed by 1 base and the J gene end by 5 bases; junction bases not matched to a gene: 4. The CDR3 consists of 15 residues. Germline-derived CDR1 and CDR2 are LNHNV and YYDKDF (reference sequence). CDR3 sequence reads: CATSRVTSGNNEQFF. The CDR3 DNA is TGTGCCACCAGCAGAGTCACTAGCGGTAACAATGAGCAGTTCTTC.

In its sample, this clone was seen a few times. This sequence joins TRBV2 and TRBJ1-1; D remains ambiguous. Germline-derived CDR1 and CDR2 are SNHLY and FYNNEI. The V and J ends lost 9 bases and 1 base respectively, with 12 bases between them. The CDR3 spans 13 residues. CDR3 coding DNA: TGTGCCAGATCGGGTACCTGGAACACTGAAGCTTTCTTT. It yields the protein CARSGTWNTEAFF.

V is TRBV27 and J is TRBJ1-6, with D unresolved. The V gene's germline CDR1 is MNHEY and CDR2 SMNVEV (reference sequence). Between the trimmed V and J ends, which lost 2 bases and 3 bases, there was a span of 5 bases. This CDR3 has 14 amino acids. As DNA, the CDR3 is TGTGCCAGCAGTTTAGGAGACTATAATTCACCCCTCCACTTT. Translated, it gives CASSLGDYNSPLHF.

The chain employs TRBV7-2 and TRBJ2-2; TRBD1 matches at 10 bases. The germline V gene encodes CDR1 SGHTA and CDR2 FQGNSA. V shed 2 bases, J shed 7 bases, and the junction held 4 bases outside the gene matches. This CDR3 is built from 15 residues. The CDR3 loop reads CASSLPGTGVGELFF. CDR3 coding DNA: TGTGCCAGCAGCTTACCCGGGACAGGGGTCGGGGAGCTGTTTTTT.